This T cell receptor (beta chain) was profiled in a study of T cells after posttransplantation cyclophosphamide. Regarding this clone: Its specificity is unknown.

Profiling relied on immunoSEQ multiplex PCR, and the TCRdb table lists in-frame clones only, not all of them. The sample has roughly 23,000 clones, 97% seen once. Cells defined as naive were viable CD3+CD4+ or CD3+CD8+ and CCR7+CD45RA+CD45RO-CD95-CD27+CD28+. The related graft donor's blood sample was taken on the day of bone marrow donation. Study-wide points: Recipient CMV seropositivity and CMV reactivation strongly tracked TRB clonality. Donor-recipient repertoire similarity was low at 1-2 months, rising over year one.

The CDR3 runs 17 residues. Germline V CDR1 and CDR2: SGHNT, YYREEE (reference sequence). After removal of 4 bases from V and 4 bases from J, the junction contained 6 bases not matched to a gene. V gene TRBV5-4 combines with J gene TRBJ2-1; TRBD2 matches at 15 bases. This receptor was taken from a man aged 50 to 60 in good health, CMV-negative, and a related stem cell transplant donor. Sequencing was done on a sample of naive CD4+ T cells sorted from PBMCs. The CDR3 reads CASSTGLAGGIYNEQFF. The DNA for the CDR3 is TGTGCCAGCAGCACGGGACTAGCGGGGGGCATATACAATGAGCAGTTCTTC.